These T cell receptor beta chains were read from a single sample in a study of shared clonotypes between healthy human individuals. The data were produced by immunoSEQ multiplex PCR, yet TCRdb's version contains in-frame clones alone and is incomplete. The sample lists roughly 1,000,000 clones, around 82% occurring once. The sample comprised memory CD4+ T cells from PBMCs. Receptor source: a man between 18 and 35 years old in good health. Some clones in this sample may be carry-over from other donors' samples. CDR3s include the opening cysteine and the closing phenylalanine or tryptophan. D genes are given only for firm matches. Expanded clones are given a class, and other clones once, few, many or no size at all.

J: TRBJ2-4
V: TRBV5-4
size: NA
D: TRBD1
DNA: TGTGCCAGCAGCGTCAGGGGGATGGCCAAAAACATTCAGTACTTC
CDR3: CASSVRGMAKNIQYF

J: TRBJ1-3
V: TRBV6-5
size: NA
D: NA
DNA: TGTGCCAGCAGTTACGGGCAGGGTGGATATGGAAACACCATATATTTT
CDR3: CASSYGQGGYGNTIYF

J: TRBJ2-7
V: TRBV28
size: NA
D: TRBD2
DNA: TGTGCCAGCAGCATAAGCGGGAGTTCGGCCTACGAGCAGTACTTC
CDR3: CASSISGSSAYEQYF

J: TRBJ1-1
V: TRBV30
size: NA
D: NA
DNA: TGTGCCTGTGGGCAGCAGAACACTGAAGCTTTCTTT
CDR3: CACGQQNTEAFF

J: TRBJ1-1
V: TRBV18
size: NA
D: NA
DNA: TGTGCCAGCTCACCACCGCGCAGGGAGGGTCGGGACACTGAAGCTTTCTTT
CDR3: CASSPPRREGRDTEAFF

J: TRBJ2-5
V: TRBV2
size: NA
D: TRBD2
DNA: TGTGCCAGCAGTAAGGGACTAGCGGGACAAGAGACCCAGTACTTC
CDR3: CASSKGLAGQETQYF

J: TRBJ1-1
V: TRBV7-9
size: NA
D: NA
DNA: TGTGCCAGCAGCTTAATGGGGAACCACCTTGGAACTGAAGCTTTCTTT
CDR3: CASSLMGNHLGTEAFF

J: TRBJ2-5
V: TRBV5-1
size: NA
D: NA
DNA: TGCGCCAGCAGCTTGGCCGCGAACTCGGGGGAGACCCAGTACTTC
CDR3: CASSLAANSGETQYF

J: TRBJ1-5
V: TRBV18
size: few
D: NA
DNA: TGTGCCAGCTCACCGGACAGAAATCAGCCCCAGCATTTT
CDR3: CASSPDRNQPQHF

J: TRBJ2-2
V: TRBV15
size: NA
D: NA
DNA: TGTGCCACCAGCTCCCGACAAAACCGTTTTTCCGGGGAGCTGTTTTTT
CDR3: CATSSRQNRFSGELFF

J: TRBJ2-6
V: TRBV7-3
size: NA
D: TRBD1
DNA: TGTGCCAGCAGCTTGGAGGGACAGGGGGCCGCTGGGGCCAACGTCCTGACTTTC
CDR3: CASSLEGQGAAGANVLTF

J: TRBJ1-2
V: TRBV6-1
size: NA
D: NA
DNA: TGTGCCAGCAGTGAATATCGGGACACGGGTGGCTACACCTTC
CDR3: CASSEYRDTGGYTF

J: TRBJ2-1
V: TRBV10-3
size: NA
D: NA
DNA: TGTGCCATCAGTGAGTTCGGACGCCCGGACAATGAGCAGTTCTTC
CDR3: CAISEFGRPDNEQFF

J: TRBJ2-4
V: TRBV7-2
size: NA
D: NA
DNA: TGTGCCAGCAGCTTAGTTCTAGACGGTTGGTACTTC
CDR3: CASSLVLDGWYF

J: TRBJ1-5
V: TRBV5-1
size: NA
D: NA
DNA: TGCGCCAGCAGCTTGGCCGGGCAGGGTACTCAGCCCCAGCATTTT
CDR3: CASSLAGQGTQPQHF

J: TRBJ2-5
V: TRBV19
size: NA
D: TRBD2
DNA: TGTGCCAGTAGTATGAATCCACTAGCGGGAGGGTGGGAGACCCAGTACTTC
CDR3: CASSMNPLAGGWETQYF

J: TRBJ2-5
V: TRBV28
size: NA
D: TRBD2
DNA: TGTGCCAGCACCATGCCGGGAGGGGAGACCCAGTACTTC
CDR3: CASTMPGGETQYF

J: TRBJ2-7
V: TRBV18
size: NA
D: NA
DNA: TGTGCCAGCTCACTTCAGACGGGAAGCTCCTACGAGCAGTACTTC
CDR3: CASSLQTGSSYEQYF

J: TRBJ2-1
V: TRBV11-3
size: NA
D: NA
DNA: TGTGCCAGCAGCCCAAGCGGAGGGTCCTACAATGAGCAGTTCTTC
CDR3: CASSPSGGSYNEQFF

J: TRBJ2-5
V: TRBV5-1
size: NA
D: NA
DNA: TGCGCCAGCAGCTTTGGGGCAGCCTTGAGGGAGACCCAGTACTTC
CDR3: CASSFGAALRETQYF

J: TRBJ1-2
V: TRBV11-1
size: NA
D: NA
DNA: TGTGCCAGCAGCTTAGGAGCTAACTATGGCTACACCTTC
CDR3: CASSLGANYGYTF

J: TRBJ2-2
V: TRBV5-1
size: NA
D: TRBD1
DNA: TGCGCCAGCAGCTTGGTTGGACAGGGGACCGGGGAGCTGTTTTTT
CDR3: CASSLVGQGTGELFF

J: TRBJ2-1
V: TRBV7-3
size: NA
D: TRBD2
DNA: TGTGCCAGCAGCAAAAGGGGCGGGAGGGGCGACGACAATGAGCAGTTCTTC
CDR3: CASSKRGGRGDDNEQFF

J: TRBJ1-5
V: TRBV2
size: once
D: NA
DNA: TGTGCCAGCAGTTACAGTTTGACTCAGCCCCAGCATTTT
CDR3: CASSYSLTQPQHF

J: TRBJ2-7
V: TRBV2
size: NA
D: TRBD1
DNA: TGTGCCAGCCTTAAAGGGGACAGGGGATCCTACGAGCAGTACTTC
CDR3: CASLKGDRGSYEQYF

J: TRBJ2-7
V: TRBV19
size: NA
D: NA
DNA: TGTGCCAGTAGTATGCTGGGTGAACTCTCCTACGAGCAGTACTTC
CDR3: CASSMLGELSYEQYF

J: TRBJ1-5
V: TRBV5-5
size: many
D: TRBD1
DNA: TGTGCCAGCAGCCCCACTCTGACAGGGGCCGGTCAGCCCCAGCATTTT
CDR3: CASSPTLTGAGQPQHF

J: TRBJ2-5
V: TRBV5-6
size: many
D: NA
DNA: TGTGCCAGCACCATCCTCCTAAGGGATGGGACCCAGTACTTC
CDR3: CASTILLRDGTQYF

J: TRBJ1-4
V: TRBV5-6
size: NA
D: NA
DNA: TGTGCCAGCAGCGCATTGACAGGCTCGAATGAAAAACTGTTTTTT
CDR3: CASSALTGSNEKLFF

J: TRBJ2-6
V: TRBV6-1
size: NA
D: NA
DNA: TGTGCCAGCAGTGTCATCAGGTCGTCTGGGGCCAACGTCCTGACTTTC
CDR3: CASSVIRSSGANVLTF

J: TRBJ2-2
V: TRBV5-1
size: NA
D: NA
DNA: TGCGCCAGCAGCTTGGAGGGGTCCTACGGGGAGCTGTTTTTT
CDR3: CASSLEGSYGELFF

J: TRBJ2-5
V: TRBV27
size: NA
D: NA
DNA: TGTGCCAGCAGTTTAGAGGTGGGGGAGACCCAGTACTTC
CDR3: CASSLEVGETQYF

J: TRBJ2-1
V: TRBV11-2
size: NA
D: NA
DNA: TGTGCCAGCAGCTTAGATCAGGGCTCCTACAATGAGCAGTTCTTC
CDR3: CASSLDQGSYNEQFF

J: TRBJ1-4
V: TRBV6-5
size: NA
D: NA
DNA: TGTGCCAGCAGCGACGTCCTACGGGGTAATGAAAAACTGTTTTTT
CDR3: CASSDVLRGNEKLFF

J: TRBJ1-1
V: TRBV5-1
size: NA
D: TRBD1
DNA: TGCGCCAGCAGCCCTCAGGGGGCGCGGGTGACTGAAGCTTTCTTT
CDR3: CASSPQGARVTEAFF

J: TRBJ2-7
V: TRBV9
size: NA
D: TRBD2
DNA: TGTGCCAGCAGCGTAGTCGGGAGGGCCTTGGACGAGCAGTACTTC
CDR3: CASSVVGRALDEQYF

J: TRBJ2-7
V: TRBV7-8
size: NA
D: TRBD2
DNA: TGTGCCAGCAGCTTTGCCCAGCGGGAGGACTTTAGGTACTTC
CDR3: CASSFAQREDFRYF

J: TRBJ2-2
V: TRBV9
size: once
D: NA
DNA: TGTGCCAGCAGCCGGGACCCCGAGGGAGGCGGGGAGCTGTTTTTT
CDR3: CASSRDPEGGGELFF

J: TRBJ1-1
V: TRBV6-6
size: NA
D: NA
DNA: TGTGCCATCAAGCGGGGTGCGAACACTGAAGCTTTCTTT
CDR3: CAIKRGANTEAFF

J: TRBJ2-7
V: TRBV7-9
size: NA
D: TRBD1
DNA: TGTGCCAGCAGCTCTGGACAGGGACCCTACGAGCAGTACTTC
CDR3: CASSSGQGPYEQYF

J: TRBJ1-2
V: TRBV7-9
size: NA
D: NA
DNA: TGTGCCAGCAGCTTAGTGGGGGAGCGAGGGTATGGCTACACCTTC
CDR3: CASSLVGERGYGYTF

J: TRBJ2-1
V: TRBV7-2
size: NA
D: TRBD2
DNA: TGTGCCAGCAGCCCGAGGGGCCTAGCGGGACGCTCCTACAATGAGCAGTTCTTC
CDR3: CASSPRGLAGRSYNEQFF

J: TRBJ2-1
V: TRBV29-1
size: NA
D: NA
DNA: TGCAGCGTTGGGTGGGCGGGATCGGTCGGTGAGCAGTTCTTC
CDR3: CSVGWAGSVGEQFF

J: TRBJ2-3
V: TRBV9
size: NA
D: NA
DNA: TGTGCCAGCAGCGTGGATAGCGGATACACAGATACGCAGTATTTT
CDR3: CASSVDSGYTDTQYF

J: TRBJ2-5
V: TRBV11-2
size: NA
D: TRBD2
DNA: TGTGCCAGCAGCCCCCGGGGAGCGGGAGGGCAAGAGACCCAGTACTTC
CDR3: CASSPRGAGGQETQYF

J: TRBJ2-3
V: TRBV29-1
size: NA
D: TRBD2
DNA: TGCAGCGCTAACGGACTAGCCGTGCCAGATACGCAGTATTTT
CDR3: CSANGLAVPDTQYF

J: TRBJ2-7
V: TRBV5-1
size: NA
D: NA
DNA: TGCGCCAGCAGCTTGTCCCGGGGACCCTACGAGCAGTACTTC
CDR3: CASSLSRGPYEQYF

J: TRBJ2-7
V: TRBV6-5
size: once
D: NA
DNA: TGTGCCAGCAGGTCCCCCCGAGGGGACTACGAGCAGTACTTC
CDR3: CASRSPRGDYEQYF

J: TRBJ1-3
V: TRBV28
size: NA
D: TRBD1
DNA: TGTGCCAGCAGCCCCGGTGGGACAGCCGGAAACACCATATATTTT
CDR3: CASSPGGTAGNTIYF

J: TRBJ2-5
V: TRBV6-1
size: NA
D: TRBD1
DNA: TGTGCCAGCAGTTCCATCGGGACAGGGCTGGAGACCCAGTACTTC
CDR3: CASSSIGTGLETQYF